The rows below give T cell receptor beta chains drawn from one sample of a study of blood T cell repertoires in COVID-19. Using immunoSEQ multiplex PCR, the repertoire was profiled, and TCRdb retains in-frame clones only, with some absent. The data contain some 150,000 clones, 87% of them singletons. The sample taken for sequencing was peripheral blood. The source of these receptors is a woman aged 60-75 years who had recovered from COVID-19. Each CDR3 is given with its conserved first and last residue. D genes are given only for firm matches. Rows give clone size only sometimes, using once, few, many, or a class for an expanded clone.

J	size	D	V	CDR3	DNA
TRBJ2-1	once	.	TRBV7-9	CASSLTTGHEQFF	TGTGCCAGCAGCTTAACGACAGGCCATGAGCAGTTCTTC
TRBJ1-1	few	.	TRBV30	CAWSVRGRKNTEAFF	TGTGCCTGGAGTGTACGTGGCAGGAAGAACACTGAAGCTTTCTTT
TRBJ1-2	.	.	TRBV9	CASSAGLYDYGYTF	TGTGCCAGCAGCGCCGGTCTATATGACTATGGCTACACCTTC
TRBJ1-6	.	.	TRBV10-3	CAISELGGRNNSPLHF	TGTGCCATCAGTGAGTTAGGGGGACGGAATAATTCACCCCTCCACTTT
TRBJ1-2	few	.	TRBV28	CASSLFTDRDYGYTF	TGTGCCAGCAGTTTATTCACCGACAGAGACTATGGCTACACCTTC
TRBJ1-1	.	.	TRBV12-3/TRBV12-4	CASSLSSGQAFF	TGTGCCAGCAGTCTTTCTTCAGGTCAAGCTTTCTTT
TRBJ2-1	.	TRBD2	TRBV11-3	CASSSGSGGGNEQFF	TGTGCCAGCAGCTCGGGTTCGGGCGGGGGAAATGAGCAGTTCTTC
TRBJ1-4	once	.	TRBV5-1	CASSVQGEKLFF	TGCGCCAGCAGCGTCCAGGGGGAAAAACTGTTTTTT
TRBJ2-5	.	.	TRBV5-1	CASTAEETQYF	TGCGCCAGCACCGCGGAGGAGACCCAGTACTTC
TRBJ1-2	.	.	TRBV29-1	CSVVFDRRNNGYTF	TGCAGCGTTGTTTTTGACAGGAGGAACAATGGCTACACCTTC
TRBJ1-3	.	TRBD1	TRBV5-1	CASSLGTGSGNTIYF	TGCGCCAGCAGCTTGGGGACAGGGTCTGGAAACACCATATATTTT
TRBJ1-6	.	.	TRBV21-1	CASSKARLNPGQESHRYNSPLHF	TGTGCCAGCAGCAAAGCGCGCTTAAATCCGGGACAGGAATCCCATCGCTATAATTCACCCCTCCACTTT
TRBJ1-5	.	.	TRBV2	CASSGWSGVLNQPQHF	TGTGCCAGCAGTGGGTGGTCGGGGGTGCTTAATCAGCCCCAGCATTTT